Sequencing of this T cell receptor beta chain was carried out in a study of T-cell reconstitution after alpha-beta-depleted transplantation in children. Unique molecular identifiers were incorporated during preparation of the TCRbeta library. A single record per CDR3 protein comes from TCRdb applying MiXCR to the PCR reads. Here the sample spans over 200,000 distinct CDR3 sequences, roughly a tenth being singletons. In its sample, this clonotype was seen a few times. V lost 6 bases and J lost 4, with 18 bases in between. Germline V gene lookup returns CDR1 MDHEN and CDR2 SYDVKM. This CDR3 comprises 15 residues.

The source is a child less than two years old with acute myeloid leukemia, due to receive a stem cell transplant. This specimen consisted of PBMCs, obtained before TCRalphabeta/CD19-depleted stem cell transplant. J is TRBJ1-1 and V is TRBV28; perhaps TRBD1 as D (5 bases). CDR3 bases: TGTGCCAGCAGCCCAAATCGGGGGGTATCCACTGAAGCTTTCTTT. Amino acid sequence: CASSPNRGVSTEAFF.